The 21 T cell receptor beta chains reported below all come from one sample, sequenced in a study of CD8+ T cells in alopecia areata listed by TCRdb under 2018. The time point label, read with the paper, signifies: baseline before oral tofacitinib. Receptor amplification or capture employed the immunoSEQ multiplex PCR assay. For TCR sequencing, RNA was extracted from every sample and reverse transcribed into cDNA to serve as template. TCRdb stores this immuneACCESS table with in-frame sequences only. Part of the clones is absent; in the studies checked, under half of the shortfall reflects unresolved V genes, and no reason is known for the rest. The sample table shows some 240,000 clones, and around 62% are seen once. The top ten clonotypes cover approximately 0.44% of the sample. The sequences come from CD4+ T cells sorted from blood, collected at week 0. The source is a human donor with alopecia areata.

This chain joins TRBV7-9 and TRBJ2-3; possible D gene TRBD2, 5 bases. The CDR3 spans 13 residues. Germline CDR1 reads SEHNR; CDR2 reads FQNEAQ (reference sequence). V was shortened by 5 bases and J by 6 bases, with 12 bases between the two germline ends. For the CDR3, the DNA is TGTGCCAGCAGCGAGGGCCACCGGGATACGCAGTATTTT. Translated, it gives CASSEGHRDTQYF.

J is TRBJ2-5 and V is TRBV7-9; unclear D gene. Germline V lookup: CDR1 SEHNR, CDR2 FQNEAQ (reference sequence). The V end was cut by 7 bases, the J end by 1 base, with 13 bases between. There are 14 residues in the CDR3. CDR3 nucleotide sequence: TGTGCCAGCACCCCTCGGAGAACCCAAGAGACCCAGTACTTC. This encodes CASTPRRTQETQYF.

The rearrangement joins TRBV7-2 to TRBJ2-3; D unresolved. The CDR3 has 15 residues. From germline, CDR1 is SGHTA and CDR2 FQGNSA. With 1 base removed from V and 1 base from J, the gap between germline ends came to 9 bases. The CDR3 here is CASSLGPLGTDTQYF. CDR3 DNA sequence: TGTGCCAGCAGCTTAGGTCCCCTTGGCACAGATACGCAGTATTTT.

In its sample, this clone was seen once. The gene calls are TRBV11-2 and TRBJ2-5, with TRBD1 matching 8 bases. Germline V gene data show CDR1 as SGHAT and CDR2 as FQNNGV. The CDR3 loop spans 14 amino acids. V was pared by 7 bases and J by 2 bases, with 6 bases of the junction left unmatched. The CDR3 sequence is CASTRDRRQETQYF. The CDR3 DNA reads TGTGCCAGCACAAGGGACAGGCGGCAAGAGACCCAGTACTTC.

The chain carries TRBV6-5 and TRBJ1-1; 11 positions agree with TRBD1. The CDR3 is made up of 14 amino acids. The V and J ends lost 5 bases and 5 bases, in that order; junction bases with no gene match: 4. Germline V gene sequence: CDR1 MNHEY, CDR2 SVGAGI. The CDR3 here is CASSLDRGLTEAFF. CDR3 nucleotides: TGTGCCAGCAGTCTGGACAGGGGGCTAACTGAAGCTTTCTTT.

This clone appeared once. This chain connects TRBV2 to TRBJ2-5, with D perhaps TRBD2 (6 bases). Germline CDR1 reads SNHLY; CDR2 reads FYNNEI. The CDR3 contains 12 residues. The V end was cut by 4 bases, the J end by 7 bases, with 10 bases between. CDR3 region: CASSGRDVTQYF. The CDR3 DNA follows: TGTGCCAGCAGTGGGCGGGATGTGACCCAGTACTTC.

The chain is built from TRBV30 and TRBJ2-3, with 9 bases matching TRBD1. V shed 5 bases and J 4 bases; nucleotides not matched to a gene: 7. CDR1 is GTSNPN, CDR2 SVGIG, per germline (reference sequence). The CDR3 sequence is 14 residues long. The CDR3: CAWGDRAPPDTQYF. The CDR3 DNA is TGTGCCTGGGGGGACAGGGCGCCCCCAGATACGCAGTATTTT.

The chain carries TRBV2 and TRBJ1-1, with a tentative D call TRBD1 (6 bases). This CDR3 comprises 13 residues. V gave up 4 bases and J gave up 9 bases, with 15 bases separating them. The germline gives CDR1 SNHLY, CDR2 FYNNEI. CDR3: CASSAQSDSKAFF. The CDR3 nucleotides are TGTGCCAGCAGTGCACAATCGGACAGTAAAGCTTTCTTT.

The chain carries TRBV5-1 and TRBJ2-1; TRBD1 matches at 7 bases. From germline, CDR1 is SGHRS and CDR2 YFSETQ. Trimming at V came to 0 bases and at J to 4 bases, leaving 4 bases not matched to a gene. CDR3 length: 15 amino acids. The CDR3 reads CASSLEGQPYNEQFF. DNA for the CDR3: TGCGCCAGCAGCTTGGAGGGACAGCCTTACAATGAGCAGTTCTTC. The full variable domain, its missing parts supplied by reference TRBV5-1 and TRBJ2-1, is KAGVTQTPRYLIKTRGQQVTLSCSPISGHRSVSWYQQTPGQGLQFLFEYFSETQRNKGNFPGRFSGRQFSNSRSEMNVSTLELGDSALYLCASSLEGQPYNEQFFGPGTRLTVL.

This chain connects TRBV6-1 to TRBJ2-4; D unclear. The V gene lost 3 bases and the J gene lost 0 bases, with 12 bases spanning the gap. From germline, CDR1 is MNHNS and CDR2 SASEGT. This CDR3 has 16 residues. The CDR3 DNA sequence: TGTGCCAGCAGTGACAGGCCCAATCTAGCCAAAAACATTCAGTACTTC. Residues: CASSDRPNLAKNIQYF.

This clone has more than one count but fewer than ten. CDR3 residues: CASSLVTGLGSGADTQYF. In nucleotides, the CDR3 is TGTGCCAGCAGCTTAGTAACGGGCCTGGGGAGTGGGGCAGATACGCAGTATTTT. The rearrangement joins TRBV7-2 to TRBJ2-3; D possibly corresponds to TRBD2 (5 bases). CDR1 is SGHTA, CDR2 FQGNSA, per germline. The CDR3 is made up of 18 amino acids. The germline V and J ends were trimmed by 1 base and 4 bases, with 21 bases remaining between them.

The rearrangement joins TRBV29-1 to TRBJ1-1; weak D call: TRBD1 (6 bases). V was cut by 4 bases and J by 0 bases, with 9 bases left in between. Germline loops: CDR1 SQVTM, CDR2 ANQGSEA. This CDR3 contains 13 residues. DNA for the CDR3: TGCAGCGTTGGGGACACTTTGAACACTGAAGCTTTCTTT. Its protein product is CSVGDTLNTEAFF.

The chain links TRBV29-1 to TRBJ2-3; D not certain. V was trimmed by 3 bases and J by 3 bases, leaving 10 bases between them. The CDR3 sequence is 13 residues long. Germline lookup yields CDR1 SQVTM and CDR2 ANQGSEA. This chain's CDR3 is CSVDGVGTDTQYF. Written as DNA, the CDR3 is TGCAGCGTTGATGGGGTAGGGACAGATACGCAGTATTTT.

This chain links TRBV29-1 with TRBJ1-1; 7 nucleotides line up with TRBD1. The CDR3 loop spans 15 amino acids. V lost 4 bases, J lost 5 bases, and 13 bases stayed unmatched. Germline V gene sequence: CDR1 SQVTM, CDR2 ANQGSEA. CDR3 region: CSVAQLATGRTEAFF. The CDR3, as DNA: TGCAGCGTTGCCCAACTAGCGACAGGGAGGACTGAAGCTTTCTTT.

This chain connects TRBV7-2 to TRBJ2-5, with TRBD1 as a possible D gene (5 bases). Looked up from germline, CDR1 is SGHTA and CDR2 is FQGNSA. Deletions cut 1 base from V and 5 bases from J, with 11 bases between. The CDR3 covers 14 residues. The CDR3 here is CASSLGGRRETQYF. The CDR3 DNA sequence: TGTGCCAGCAGCTTAGGGGGCAGAAGGGAGACCCAGTACTTC.

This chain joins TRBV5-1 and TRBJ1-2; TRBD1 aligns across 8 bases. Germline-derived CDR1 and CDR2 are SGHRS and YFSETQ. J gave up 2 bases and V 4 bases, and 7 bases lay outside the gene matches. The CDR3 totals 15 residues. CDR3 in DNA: TGCGCCAGCAGCCTGACAGGGGCTCGGAACTATGGCTACACCTTC. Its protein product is CASSLTGARNYGYTF. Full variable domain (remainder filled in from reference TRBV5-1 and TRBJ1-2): KAGVTQTPRYLIKTRGQQVTLSCSPISGHRSVSWYQQTPGQGLQFLFEYFSETQRNKGNFPGRFSGRQFSNSRSEMNVSTLELGDSALYLCASSLTGARNYGYTFGSGTRLTVV.

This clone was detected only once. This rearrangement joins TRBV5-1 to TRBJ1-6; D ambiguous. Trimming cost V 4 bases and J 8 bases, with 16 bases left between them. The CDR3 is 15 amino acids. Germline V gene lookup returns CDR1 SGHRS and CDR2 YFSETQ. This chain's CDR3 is CASSLGKYGDSPLHF. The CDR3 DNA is TGCGCCAGCAGCCTGGGGAAGTACGGGGATTCACCCCTCCACTTT.

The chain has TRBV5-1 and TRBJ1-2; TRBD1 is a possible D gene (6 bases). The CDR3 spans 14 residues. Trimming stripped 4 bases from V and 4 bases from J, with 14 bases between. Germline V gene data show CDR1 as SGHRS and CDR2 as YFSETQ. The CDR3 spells CASSKSGALYGYTF. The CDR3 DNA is TGCGCCAGCAGCAAATCAGGGGCCCTCTATGGCTACACCTTC.

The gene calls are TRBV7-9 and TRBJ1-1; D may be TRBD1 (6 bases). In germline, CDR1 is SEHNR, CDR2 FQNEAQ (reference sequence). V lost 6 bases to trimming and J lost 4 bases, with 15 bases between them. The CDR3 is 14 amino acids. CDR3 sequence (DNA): TGTGCCAGCAGTCCCGGGACAAGGGGCACTGAAGCTTTCTTT. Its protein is CASSPGTRGTEAFF.

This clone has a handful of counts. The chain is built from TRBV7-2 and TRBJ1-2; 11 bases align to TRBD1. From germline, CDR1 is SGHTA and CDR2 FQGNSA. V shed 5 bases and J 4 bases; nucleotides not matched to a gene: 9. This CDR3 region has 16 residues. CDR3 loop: CASSAVRGTGGYGYTF. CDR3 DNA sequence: TGTGCCAGCAGCGCGGTCCGCGGGACAGGGGGCTATGGCTACACCTTC.

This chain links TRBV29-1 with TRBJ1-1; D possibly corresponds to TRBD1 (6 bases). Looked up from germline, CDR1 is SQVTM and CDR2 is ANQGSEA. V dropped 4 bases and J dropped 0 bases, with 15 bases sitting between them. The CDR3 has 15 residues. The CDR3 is CSVAMDRVMNTEAFF. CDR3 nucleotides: TGCAGCGTTGCCATGGACAGAGTCATGAACACTGAAGCTTTCTTT. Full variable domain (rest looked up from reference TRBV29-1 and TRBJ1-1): SAVISQKPSRDICQRGTSLTIQCQVDSQVTMMFWYRQQPGQSLTLIATANQGSEATYESGFVIDKFPISRPNLTFSTLTVSNMSPEDSSIYLCSVAMDRVMNTEAFFGQGTRLTVV.